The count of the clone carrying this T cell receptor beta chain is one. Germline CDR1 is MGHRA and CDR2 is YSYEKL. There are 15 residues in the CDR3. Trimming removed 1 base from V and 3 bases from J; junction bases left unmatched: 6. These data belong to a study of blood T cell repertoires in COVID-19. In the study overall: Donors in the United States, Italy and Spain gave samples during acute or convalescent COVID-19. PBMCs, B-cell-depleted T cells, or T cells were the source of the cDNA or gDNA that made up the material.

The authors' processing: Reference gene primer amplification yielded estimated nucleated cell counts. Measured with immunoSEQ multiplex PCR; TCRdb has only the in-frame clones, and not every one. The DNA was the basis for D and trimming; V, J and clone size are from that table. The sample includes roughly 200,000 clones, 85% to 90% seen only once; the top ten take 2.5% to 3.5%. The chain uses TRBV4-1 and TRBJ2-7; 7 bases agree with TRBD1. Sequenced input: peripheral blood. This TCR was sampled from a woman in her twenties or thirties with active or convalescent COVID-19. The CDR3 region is CASSQAAGGNYEQYF. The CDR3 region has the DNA TGCGCCAGCAGCCAAGCGGCAGGGGGTAACTACGAGCAGTACTTC.